A single sample is the source of the 14 T cell receptor beta chains below, sequenced in a study of cytomegalovirus exposure and HLA in healthy donors. It was with 60 Vbeta and 13 Jbeta primers that the PCR ran. The table came from immunoSEQ multiplex PCR; TCRdb's copy has only in-frame clones and leaves some out. The data hold fewer than 300,000 clones, with under 90% observed a single time. Sequencing was performed on PBMCs. Receptors were obtained from a girl aged 2-15 years in good health and CMV-seronegative.

The chain is built from TRBV7-2 and TRBJ1-5; D is unclear. The germline V and J ends were trimmed by 5 bases and 0 bases, with 11 bases remaining between them. The V gene's germline CDR1 is SGHTA and CDR2 FQGNSA. The CDR3 length is 15 residues. Here the CDR3 reads CASSTYSDSNQPQHF. In DNA, the CDR3 is TGTGCCAGCAGCACCTATTCCGATAGCAATCAGCCCCAGCATTTT.

This sequence joins TRBV7-9 and TRBJ1-6, with D possibly TRBD1 on 6 matching bases. The CDR3 consists of 16 residues. The V end was cut by 5 bases, the J end by 0 bases, with 11 bases between. The germline gives CDR1 SEHNR, CDR2 FQNEAQ (reference sequence). CDR3 bases: TGTGCCAGCAGCCCAGGACAGAGCTCCTATAATTCACCCCTCCACTTT. Translated, it gives CASSPGQSSYNSPLHF.

This rearrangement joins TRBV14 to TRBJ2-1; a possible D gene is TRBD1 (5 bases). This CDR3 has 16 amino acids. V was clipped by 4 bases and J by 0 bases, with 13 bases between them. Germline lookup yields CDR1 SGHDN and CDR2 FVKESK. The CDR3 sequence: CASSLLGASSYNEQFF. CDR3 nucleotide sequence: TGTGCCAGCAGCCTCTTAGGGGCGAGCTCCTACAATGAGCAGTTCTTC.

The CDR3 spells CASSWGEALHF. The CDR3 DNA reads as TGTGCCAGCAGTTGGGGCGAGGCCCTCCACTTT. The rearrangement joins TRBV6-6 to TRBJ1-6; a possible D gene is TRBD1 (5 bases). The ends were cut back, 4 bases at V and 14 bases at J, with 9 bases in the middle. CDR1 MNHNY and CDR2 SVGAGI come from the germline V gene (reference sequence). The length of the CDR3 is 11 residues.

V gene TRBV28 combines with J gene TRBJ1-1, with D unresolved. The CDR3 spans 13 residues. Trimming left V 6 bases short and J 4 bases short, with 12 bases between. Per the germline V gene, CDR1 is MDHEN and CDR2 is SYDVKM. DNA for the CDR3: TGTGCCAGCAGGCTACCCCTCGGCACTGAAGCTTTCTTT. This codes for CASRLPLGTEAFF. Full variable domain (outside the CDR3, taken from reference TRBV28 and TRBJ1-1): DVKVTQSSRYLVKRTGEKVFLECVQDMDHENMFWYRQDPGLGLRLIYFSYDVKMKEKGDIPEGYSVSREKKERFSLILESASTNQTSMYLCASRLPLGTEAFFGQGTRLTVV.

The V call is TRBV10-3, the J call TRBJ2-1; 11 bases fit TRBD2. CDR1 is ENHRY and CDR2 is SYGVKD in the germline V gene. The CDR3 length is 13 residues. The J segment lost 4 bases and the V segment lost 8 bases, leaving 1 base of the junction unmatched. DNA of the CDR3: TGTGCCATCGGGACTAGCGGTTACAATGAGCAGTTCTTC. This codes for CAIGTSGYNEQFF.

V is TRBV5-5 and J is TRBJ2-4; no clear D gene. Trimming cost V 0 bases and J 2 bases, with 15 bases left between them. Germline CDR1 and CDR2: SGHKS and YYEKEE (reference sequence). CDR3 length: 17 residues. CDR3 amino acids: CASSLGLAAPSKNIQYF. DNA of the CDR3: TGTGCCAGCAGCTTGGGATTAGCAGCCCCTTCCAAAAACATTCAGTACTTC. Looking up the rest from reference TRBV5-5 and TRBJ2-4 gives the full variable domain: DAGVTQSPTHLIKTRGQQVTLRCSPISGHKSVSWYQQVLGQGPQFIFQYYEKEERGRGNFPDRFSARQFPNYSSELNVNALLLGDSALYLCASSLGLAAPSKNIQYFGAGTRLSVL.

The chain joins TRBV5-1 to TRBJ2-1; D unclear. Deletions cut 4 bases from V and 5 bases from J, with 13 bases between. The CDR3 spans 14 residues. Germline lookup yields CDR1 SGHRS and CDR2 YFSETQ. The CDR3 reads CASSPSITDNEQFF. CDR3 nucleotides: TGCGCCAGCAGCCCGTCAATTACAGACAATGAGCAGTTCTTC.

V usage is TRBV11-1 and J usage is TRBJ2-2; perhaps TRBD2 as D (6 bases). Germline V gene lookup returns CDR1 SGHAT and CDR2 FQDESV (reference sequence). Trimming cost V 5 bases and J 3 bases, with 10 bases left between them. The length of the CDR3 is 14 residues. The CDR3 coding sequence is TGTGCCAGCAGCCCTACTAGCTACACCGGGGAGCTGTTTTTT. This codes for CASSPTSYTGELFF.

CDR3 in DNA: TGCGCCAGCAGCTTGTTGGACAGGGGACCGTTAATGAACACTGAAGCTTTCTTT. Translating it yields CASSLLDRGPLMNTEAFF. This chain connects TRBV5-1 to TRBJ1-1, with TRBD1 matching 9 bases. Germline V gives CDR1 SGHRS, CDR2 YFSETQ. Trimming took 1 base from V and 0 from J; bases not matched to a gene: 10. CDR3 size: 18 residues.

The chain is built from TRBV5-4 and TRBJ2-2; 9 nucleotides agree with TRBD2. CDR1 and CDR2 from the germline V gene are SGHNT and YYREEE (reference sequence). This CDR3 comprises 15 residues. With V trimmed by 4 bases and J by 3 bases, 4 bases remained unmatched. The CDR3 loop reads CASSTGTSYTGELFF. For the CDR3, the DNA is TGTGCCAGCAGCACCGGGACTAGCTACACCGGGGAGCTGTTTTTT.

This clone has a single count. The rearrangement uses TRBV27 and TRBJ2-5; 8 positions match TRBD2. J lost 4 bases, V lost 6 bases, and 13 bases had no gene match. This CDR3 has 16 residues. Per the germline V gene, CDR1 is MNHEY and CDR2 is SMNVEV (reference sequence). The CDR3 nucleotides read TGTGCCAGCAGCCACGGCGACGGGGGGGCATTAGAGACCCAGTACTTC. Translating it yields CASSHGDGGALETQYF.

V gene TRBV30 combines with J gene TRBJ2-5, with a possible D match to TRBD2 (6 bases). The germline gives CDR1 GTSNPN, CDR2 SVGIG (reference sequence). This CDR3 is built from 14 residues. V was cut by 4 bases and J by 4 bases, with 16 bases left in between. CDR3 sequence reads: CAWTRPAGGETQYF. The CDR3 nucleotides are TGTGCCTGGACCCGACCCGCCGGGGGAGAGACCCAGTACTTC.

This clone was seen only once. This rearrangement joins TRBV18 to TRBJ2-7; possibly TRBD2 for D (5 bases). V lost 0 bases, J lost 3 bases, and 12 bases lay in between. This CDR3 contains 15 residues. Germline V gene lookup returns CDR1 KGHSH and CDR2 LQKENI. CDR3 residues: CASSPPSGVLYEQYF. In DNA form, the CDR3 reads TGTGCCAGCTCACCACCCTCCGGGGTTCTCTACGAGCAGTACTTC.